This entry lists 15 T cell receptor beta chains sequenced from one sample in a study of graft-versus-host responses after intestinal transplantation. This table comes from immunoSEQ multiplex PCR, and its TCRdb copy is limited to in-frame clones, with some not included. The sample records about 46,000 clones, over 85% being singletons. This sample comprised PBMCs, obtained around 27 months after a first intestinal transplant, on the day of a second. Source of these receptors: a human patient who received an intestinal transplant, so some T cells may come from the graft donor.

The V and J genes are TRBV7-9 and TRBJ2-1; the D gene is possibly TRBD1 (5 bases). The CDR3 has 16 residues. From germline, CDR1 is SEHNR and CDR2 FQNEAQ (reference sequence). With 1 base removed from V and 6 bases from J, the gap between germline ends came to 16 bases. The CDR3 DNA reads TGTGCCAGCAGCTTAGGGCCTCCTAAAAGGGGCAATGAGCAGTTCTTC. Its translation: CASSLGPPKRGNEQFF. Full variable domain (rest looked up from reference TRBV7-9 and TRBJ2-1): DTGVSQNPRHKITKRGQNVTFRCDPISEHNRLYWYRQTLGQGPEFLTYFQNEAQLEKSRLLSDRFSAERPKGSFSTLEIQRTEQGDSAMYLCASSLGPPKRGNEQFFGPGTRLTVL.

Here the CDR3 DNA reads TGTGCCAGCTCACCAAGTCGGACAGGGGATCCTGAGCAGTTCTTC. This sequence encodes CASSPSRTGDPEQFF. The gene calls are TRBV18 and TRBJ2-1, with 9 bases fitting TRBD1. The CDR3 is 15 residues long. CDR1 is KGHSH, CDR2 LQKENI, per germline. With 2 bases clipped from V and 9 bases from J, the junction kept 8 bases outside the gene matches.

The CDR3 bases are TGCGCCAGCGCTACAGGGCCGATGAACACTGAAGCTTTCTTT. Residues: CASATGPMNTEAFF. The V gene is TRBV5-1, the J gene TRBJ1-1; a possible D gene is TRBD1 (6 bases). Germline V gene lookup returns CDR1 SGHRS and CDR2 YFSETQ. V lost 7 bases and J 0 bases, leaving 13 bases between the germline ends. The CDR3 spans 14 residues.

V is TRBV20-1 and J is TRBJ1-2; D unresolved. From germline, CDR1 is DFQATT and CDR2 SNEGSKA (reference sequence). The length of the CDR3 is 10 residues. Between the trimmed V and J ends, which lost 5 bases and 10 bases, there was a span of 11 bases. CDR3 in DNA: TGCAGTGCTTCCGGACGGGTCTACACCTTC. Translating gives CSASGRVYTF.

This clone was found once. The chain carries TRBV19 and TRBJ1-3; TRBD1 is a possible D gene (5 bases). The CDR3 has 14 amino acids. Germline CDR1 reads LNHDA; CDR2 reads SQIVND (reference sequence). V shed 6 bases and J shed 0 bases, with 9 bases lying between them. The CDR3 loop is CASRVTVSGNTIYF. The CDR3 DNA reads TGTGCCAGTAGGGTGACAGTCTCTGGAAACACCATATATTTT.

V usage is TRBV5-1 and J usage is TRBJ2-3, with no clear D. The CDR3 has 14 amino acids. Per germline, CDR1 SGHRS and CDR2 YFSETQ. Deletions cut 0 bases from V and 0 bases from J, with 5 bases between. The CDR3 sequence is CASSLERSTDTQYF. DNA for the CDR3: TGCGCCAGCAGCTTGGAGAGGAGCACAGATACGCAGTATTTT.

The rearrangement links TRBV9 to TRBJ2-5; TRBD2 agrees at 13 bases. From germline, CDR1 is SGDLS and CDR2 YYNGEE. This CDR3 spans 22 amino acids. V lost 0 bases, J lost 2 bases, and 19 bases stayed unmatched. CDR3 bases: TGTGCCAGCAGCGTAGGGAGGAACTACCCGGGACTAGCGGGAAAGTGGCAAGAGACCCAGTACTTC. This gives the protein CASSVGRNYPGLAGKWQETQYF.

This chain joins TRBV27 and TRBJ2-7; 8 bases match TRBD1. V was pared by 6 bases and J by 3 bases, with 4 bases of the junction left unmatched. In germline, CDR1 is MNHEY, CDR2 SMNVEV (reference sequence). The CDR3 has 13 residues. CDR3 nucleotides: TGTGCCAGCAGCTGGACAGGGAACTACGAGCAGTACTTC. Translated: CASSWTGNYEQYF.

The V gene is TRBV6-4, the J gene TRBJ2-3; 10 bases fit TRBD2. The CDR3 runs to 15 residues. With 7 bases clipped from V and 7 bases from J, the junction kept 11 bases outside the gene matches. Germline CDR1 reads MRHNA; CDR2 reads SNTAGT. CDR3 sequence: CASNLQSGRGNTQYF. The DNA for the CDR3 is TGTGCCAGCAACTTACAGAGCGGGAGGGGAAATACGCAGTATTTT.

V usage is TRBV27 and J usage is TRBJ1-4, with D hard to call. The CDR3 has 13 amino acids. Germline values: CDR1 MNHEY, CDR2 SMNVEV (reference sequence). The V gene lost 5 bases and the J gene lost 5 bases, with 9 bases spanning the gap. The CDR3 DNA sequence: TGTGCCAGCAGTAGAGTGAGGAATGAAAAACTGTTTTTT. Amino acids: CASSRVRNEKLFF.

This clone was seen a handful of times. The rearrangement uses TRBV27 and TRBJ2-2, with 10 bases aligning to TRBD1. This CDR3 region has 16 residues. The germline CDR1 and CDR2 sequences are MNHEY and SMNVEV (reference sequence). With V trimmed by 8 bases and J by 7 bases, 13 bases remained unmatched. The CDR3 loop is CASAYLRQGAGGELFF. CDR3 sequence (DNA): TGTGCCAGCGCTTATCTGAGACAGGGGGCTGGCGGGGAGCTGTTTTTT.

The chain has TRBV27 and TRBJ2-1, with D perhaps being TRBD1 or TRBD2 (5 bases each). The CDR3 runs to 11 residues. Trimming removed 8 bases from V and 7 bases from J, with 9 bases in between. Germline loops: CDR1 MNHEY, CDR2 SMNVEV (reference sequence). CDR3 in DNA: TGTGCCAGCCTTTGGGGGAATGAGCAGTTCTTC. Its translation: CASLWGNEQFF.

The chain couples TRBV11-3 to TRBJ2-5, with D maybe TRBD2 (6 bases). This CDR3 region has 17 residues. V dropped 4 bases and J dropped 4 bases, with 22 bases sitting between them. Germline values: CDR1 SGHNT, CDR2 YENEEA. The DNA of the CDR3 is TGTGCCAGCAGCTCCGGATTCGGAAGCGGAGCGGGAGAGACCCAGTACTTC. As protein: CASSSGFGSGAGETQYF.

The J gene is TRBJ2-7, the V gene TRBV7-9, with 7 bases matching TRBD1. After removal of 4 bases from V and 7 bases from J, the junction contained 7 bases not matched to a gene. The CDR3 contains 13 residues. The germline V gene encodes CDR1 SEHNR and CDR2 FQNEAQ (reference sequence). CDR3 nucleotides: TGTGCCAGCAGCTCAAGTACAGGGGAGGAGCAGTACTTC. Translation gives CASSSSTGEEQYF. The full variable domain, in which reference TRBV7-9 and TRBJ2-7 provide the parts outside the CDR3, is DTGVSQNPRHKITKRGQNVTFRCDPISEHNRLYWYRQTLGQGPEFLTYFQNEAQLEKSRLLSDRFSAERPKGSFSTLEIQRTEQGDSAMYLCASSSSTGEEQYFGPGTRLTVT.

The CDR3 loop is CASRPKLGGYTF. CDR3 in DNA: TGTGCCAGCAGGCCTAAACTAGGTGGCTACACCTTC. V is TRBV27 and J is TRBJ1-2; D not certain. The CDR3 sequence is 12 residues long. V dropped 6 bases and J dropped 7 bases, with 12 bases sitting between them. The germline gives CDR1 MNHEY, CDR2 SMNVEV (reference sequence).